The 11 T cell receptor beta chains listed next were all sequenced from one sample in a study of blood T cell repertoires in COVID-19. The table came from immunoSEQ multiplex PCR; TCRdb's copy has only in-frame clones and leaves some out. The table records around 450,000 clones, roughly 87% of them present only once. Sequenced material: PBMCs or T cells enriched from blood (not recorded which). The receptors stem from a woman between 18 and 30 years old who had recovered from COVID-19.

The V call is TRBV19, the J call TRBJ2-1; perhaps TRBD1 as D (6 bases). This CDR3 contains 11 residues. V was clipped by 6 bases and J by 9 bases, with 9 bases between them. The germline gives CDR1 LNHDA, CDR2 SQIVND (reference sequence). CDR3 sequence: CASRNRAEQFF. The CDR3 DNA reads as TGTGCCAGTAGGAACAGGGCTGAGCAGTTCTTC.

The chain links TRBV5-4 to TRBJ1-1; D may be TRBD1 (6 bases). V lost 0 bases and J lost 4, with 16 bases in between. The CDR3 is made up of 16 amino acids. Per the germline V gene, CDR1 is SGHNT and CDR2 is YYREEE (reference sequence). The CDR3 DNA follows: TGTGCCAGCAGCTTGGTGCCTACAGGGCGGGCCACTGAAGCTTTCTTT. Translated, it gives CASSLVPTGRATEAFF.

The rearrangement links TRBV28 to TRBJ1-2, with D tentatively TRBD1 (5 bases). Looked up from germline, CDR1 is MDHEN and CDR2 is SYDVKM. This CDR3 contains 16 residues. Trimming cost V 5 bases and J 4 bases, with 20 bases left between them. The CDR3 DNA follows: TGTGCCAGCAGTCCCTCCCGGACCGGGGGGGGCTATGGCTACACCTTC. Amino acid sequence: CASSPSRTGGGYGYTF.

V and J are TRBV30 and TRBJ1-3; D is perhaps TRBD1 (5 bases). The CDR3 sequence is 12 residues long. Trimming took 0 bases from V and 14 from J, leaving 14 bases between them. Germline-derived CDR1 and CDR2 are GTSNPN and SVGIG (reference sequence). DNA for the CDR3: TGTGCCTGGAGTGTACAGGAGGGGCCGGTATATTTT. Translation gives CAWSVQEGPVYF.

Here the CDR3 DNA reads TGTGCCAGCAGCCTACAGGGTTGGGACAATGAGCAGTTCTTC. Protein: CASSLQGWDNEQFF. The chain combines TRBV11-2 with TRBJ2-1; D possibly corresponds to TRBD1 (6 bases). This CDR3 spans 14 amino acids. The V gene's germline CDR1 is SGHAT and CDR2 FQNNGV. Trimming cost V 5 bases and J 5 bases, with 13 bases left between them. The full variable domain, its missing parts supplied by reference TRBV11-2 and TRBJ2-1, is EAGVAQSPRYKIIEKRQSVAFWCNPISGHATLYWYQQILGQGPKLLIQFQNNGVVDDSQLPKDRFSAERLKGVDSTLKIQPAKLEDSAVYLCASSLQGWDNEQFFGPGTRLTVL.

V is TRBV5-1 and J is TRBJ1-1; TRBD1 matches at 8 bases. CDR3 length: 17 residues. V shed 1 base, J shed 0 bases, and the junction held 8 bases outside the gene matches. CDR1 is SGHRS and CDR2 is YFSETQ in the germline V gene. The CDR3 bases are TGCGCCAGCAGCTTGAGCCGCGGACAGGGCTTGAACACTGAAGCTTTCTTT. Translating it yields CASSLSRGQGLNTEAFF.

This sequence joins TRBV29-1 and TRBJ2-3; 13 bases are a match to TRBD2. This CDR3 comprises 19 residues. The germline V gene has CDR1 SQVTM and CDR2 ANQGSEA. With V trimmed by 5 bases and J by 0 bases, 14 bases remained unmatched. The CDR3 nucleotides read TGCAGCGTTAATGGACTAGCGGGGGCTGCTAGAACTAGCACAGATACGCAGTATTTT. Translated: CSVNGLAGAARTSTDTQYF.

The chain links TRBV27 to TRBJ1-6, with D possibly matching TRBD1 (6 bases). Germline CDR1 and CDR2: MNHEY and SMNVEV (reference sequence). The CDR3 is 14 residues long. Trimming removed 7 bases from V and 6 bases from J, with 13 bases in between. The CDR3 bases are TGTGCCAGCATGCCCAACAGGGTTAATTCACCCCTCCACTTT. Translating gives CASMPNRVNSPLHF.

The CDR3 here is CASQVSGGTSYEQYF. DNA for the CDR3: TGCGCCAGCCAGGTTAGCGGGGGAACCTCCTACGAGCAGTACTTC. The chain is built from TRBV5-1 and TRBJ2-7, with 9 bases aligning to TRBD2. Germline values: CDR1 SGHRS, CDR2 YFSETQ. CDR3 size: 15 residues. Trimming at V came to 7 bases and at J to 0 bases, leaving 8 bases not matched to a gene.

The rearrangement joins TRBV6-4 to TRBJ2-1; D might be TRBD2 (7 bases). The CDR3 runs 17 residues. Germline CDR1 and CDR2: MRHNA and SNTAGT. V lost 2 bases, J lost 4 bases, and 18 bases lay in between. CDR3 loop: CASSDPLRGGSYNEQFF. The DNA of the CDR3 is TGTGCCAGCAGTGACCCTCTAAGGGGGGGGAGTTACAATGAGCAGTTCTTC.

V usage is TRBV3-1 (or the pseudogene TRBV3-2) and J usage is TRBJ2-3; D is perhaps TRBD2 (6 bases). The V and J ends lost 5 bases and 3 bases respectively, with 9 bases between them. Germline V gene sequence: CDR1 LGHDT, CDR2 YNNKEL (reference sequence). CDR3 size: 13 residues. CDR3 nucleotide sequence: TGTGCCAGCAGCGAAGGACTAACAGATACGCAGTATTTT. Translated: CASSEGLTDTQYF.